Sequencing of this T cell receptor beta chain was carried out in a study of identical twins. The ends were cut back, 4 bases at V and 1 base at J, with 10 bases in the middle. Germline lookup yields CDR1 SSHAT and CDR2 FNYEAQ (reference sequence). This CDR3 comprises 14 residues. TCRdb reprocessed the 5' RACE reads with MiXCR, giving one entry per CDR3 protein. The data hold 700,000 to 950,000 distinct CDR3 sequences, with 10% to 15% observed a single time. Overall study findings and caveats: Within monozygotic twins, out-of-frame TCR alpha sharing was underestimated by the models. Fewer insertions marked abundant cord blood beta clonotypes; young adult naive trended weakly, memory not at all.

About this clonotype: The antigen is unknown.

Separately, the same data were catalogued under a study of yellow fever vaccine responses in identical twins.

The chain is built from TRBV7-7 and TRBJ2-5; D uncertain. Sequencing was carried out using PBMCs. This TCR came from a woman aged 18-29 years in good health. CDR3 region: CASSSRAFQETQYF. The CDR3, as DNA: TGTGCCAGCAGCTCCCGGGCCTTCCAAGAGACCCAGTACTTC.